Following are 32 T cell receptor beta chains from one sample sequenced in a study of T-cell reconstitution after alpha-beta-depleted transplantation in children. Using unique molecular identifiers, the investigators prepared the TCRbeta library. TCRdb re-derived calls from the PCR reads in MiXCR, one entry per CDR3 protein. The sample shows about 830,000 distinct CDR3 sequences, about 16% of them seen only once. Here the sequenced sample was PBMCs, mostly from graft donor cells, taken 360 days after TCRalphabeta/CD19-depleted stem cell transplant. Receptors originate from a male patient younger than 18 who had a stem cell transplant for acute lymphoblastic leukemia, so the T cells may come from the graft donor.

This clonotype was counted only a few times. This chain joins TRBV30 and TRBJ2-3; unclear D gene. The CDR3 covers 15 residues. CDR1 GTSNPN and CDR2 SVGIG come from the germline V gene (reference sequence). Trimming left V 0 bases short and J 1 base short, with 11 bases between. DNA for the CDR3: TGTGCCTGGAGTGTATGGCAGAACGGCACAGATACGCAGTATTTT. Translated: CAWSVWQNGTDTQYF. The full variable domain, completed using reference TRBV30 and TRBJ2-3, is SQTIHQWPATLVQPVGSPLSLECTVEGTSNPNLYWYRQAAGRGLQLLFYSVGIGQISSEVPQNLSASRPQDRQFILSSKKLLLSDSGFYLCAWSVWQNGTDTQYFGPGTRLTVL.

There are a few counts of this clonotype. The CDR3 loop reads CSARRLGLAGPIPQETQYF. CDR3 bases: TGCAGTGCTAGACGATTGGGGCTAGCGGGACCAATACCTCAAGAGACCCAGTACTTC. The rearrangement joins TRBV20-1 to TRBJ2-5; 9 positions agree with TRBD2. This CDR3 region has 19 residues. Per the germline V gene, CDR1 is DFQATT and CDR2 is SNEGSKA (reference sequence). V gave up 2 bases and J gave up 2 bases; unmatched junction bases: 18.

This clonotype has only a few counts. This rearrangement joins TRBV29-1 to TRBJ1-1; 10 bases match TRBD1. Trimming cost V 4 bases and J 2 bases; bases outside gene matches: 7. Germline CDR1 SQVTM, CDR2 ANQGSEA. The length of the CDR3 is 15 residues. CDR3 DNA: TGCAGCGTTGGGCGACAGGGGGCTTTAAACACTGAAGCTTTCTTT. This sequence encodes CSVGRQGALNTEAFF. The whole variable domain, remainder taken from reference TRBV29-1 and TRBJ1-1, is SAVISQKPSRDICQRGTSLTIQCQVDSQVTMMFWYRQQPGQSLTLIATANQGSEATYESGFVIDKFPISRPNLTFSTLTVSNMSPEDSSIYLCSVGRQGALNTEAFFGQGTRLTVV.

This clonotype came up a few times. J is TRBJ2-1 and V is TRBV4-1; the match to TRBD2 covers 12 bases. Per germline, CDR1 MGHRA and CDR2 YSYEKL. The junction had 11 bases not matched to a gene; V was cut back by 4 bases and J by 7 bases. CDR3 length equals 17 residues. The CDR3 loop reads CASSRKGLAGIGNEQFF. The CDR3 coding sequence is TGCGCCAGCAGCCGGAAAGGACTAGCGGGAATAGGGAATGAGCAGTTCTTC.

The CDR3 sequence is CASSLALQGAANTGELFF. The CDR3 region has the DNA TGTGCCAGCAGCTTAGCTTTGCAGGGGGCAGCGAACACCGGGGAGCTGTTTTTT. The chain is built from TRBV7-7 and TRBJ2-2, with TRBD1 matching 8 bases. Germline V CDR1 and CDR2: SSHAT, FNYEAQ (reference sequence). This CDR3 is 18 amino acids long. J gave up 0 bases and V 0 bases, and 6 bases lay outside the gene matches.

This clonotype was detected a few times. This chain connects TRBV20-1 to TRBJ2-7; D perhaps matches TRBD2 (6 bases). CDR1 and CDR2 from the germline V gene are DFQATT and SNEGSKA (reference sequence). V was trimmed by 0 bases and J by 2 bases, leaving 11 bases between them. The CDR3 spans 14 residues. The CDR3 coding sequence is TGCAGTGCTAGAGATATGTGGGGGGCCTACGAGCAGTACTTC. Its protein product is CSARDMWGAYEQYF.

This clonotype was detected many times. V is TRBV10-3 and J is TRBJ2-3; 8 bases line up with TRBD2. Germline lookup yields CDR1 ENHRY and CDR2 SYGVKD. V dropped 0 bases and J dropped 2; count of bases not matched to a gene: 1. The CDR3 spans 15 residues. The CDR3 coding sequence is TGTGCCATCAGTGAGTCGCGGGAGGACACAGATACGCAGTATTTT. It codes for CAISESREDTDTQYF.

The V call is TRBV27, the J call TRBJ2-7; 16 bases align to TRBD2. V trimming: 4 bases; J trimming: 4 bases; junction bases outside the gene matches: 13. The CDR3 totals 19 residues. Germline loops: CDR1 MNHEY, CDR2 SMNVEV (reference sequence). CDR3 loop: CASSSWGRGTSGRGYEQYF. Here the CDR3 DNA reads TGTGCCAGCAGTTCCTGGGGTCGGGGGACTAGCGGGAGGGGATACGAGCAGTACTTC.

The chain uses TRBV7-9 and TRBJ2-1; TRBD2 matches at 11 bases. Unmatched junction bases numbered 5, after V lost 3 bases and J lost 13 bases. This CDR3 has 13 amino acids. Germline V gene sequence: CDR1 SEHNR, CDR2 FQNEAQ (reference sequence). In DNA, the CDR3 is TGTGCCAGCAGCTTTCTTCTAGCGGGAGGTCAGTTCTTC. It is translated as CASSFLLAGGQFF. Combining the CDR3 with reference TRBV7-9 and TRBJ2-1 gives the whole variable domain DTGVSQNPRHKITKRGQNVTFRCDPISEHNRLYWYRQTLGQGPEFLTYFQNEAQLEKSRLLSDRFSAERPKGSFSTLEIQRTEQGDSAMYLCASSFLLAGGQFFGPGTRLTVL.

This clonotype was seen a few times. The chain joins TRBV25-1 to TRBJ2-1, with TRBD2 as a possible D gene (5 bases). Germline V lookup: CDR1 MGHDK, CDR2 SYGVNS. V was cut by 1 base and J by 12 bases, with 19 bases left in between. CDR3 size: 15 residues. CDR3 sequence reads: CASSEFGARADGQFF. The CDR3 DNA sequence: TGTGCCAGCAGTGAATTCGGTGCGCGGGCAGATGGGCAGTTCTTC. The full variable domain, with the rest looked up from reference TRBV25-1 and TRBJ2-1, is EADIYQTPRYLVIGTGKKITLECSQTMGHDKMYWYQQDPGMELHLIHYSYGVNSTEKGDLSSESTVSRIRTEHFPLTLESARPSHTSQYLCASSEFGARADGQFFGPGTRLTVL.

V is TRBV9 and J is TRBJ2-1; no clear D gene. Trimming removed 3 bases at V and 0 bases at J, with 13 bases between. Germline V lookup: CDR1 SGDLS, CDR2 YYNGEE. CDR3 size: 16 residues. The CDR3 protein is CASSAPMATSYNEQFF. Here the CDR3 DNA reads TGTGCCAGCAGCGCCCCCATGGCCACCTCCTACAATGAGCAGTTCTTC.

This clonotype was found many times. The V gene is TRBV7-9, the J gene TRBJ1-4; D ambiguous. This CDR3 has 15 residues. The V end lost 5 bases, the J end lost 5 bases, and 15 bases lay between the germline ends. Germline V CDR1 and CDR2: SEHNR, FQNEAQ (reference sequence). The CDR3 is CASSPSRLGNEKLFF. The CDR3 region has the DNA TGTGCCAGCAGCCCGAGCCGACTAGGGAATGAAAAACTGTTTTTT.

V and J are TRBV29-1 and TRBJ2-5; perhaps TRBD2 as D (5 bases). The length of the CDR3 is 15 residues. Germline-derived CDR1 and CDR2 are SQVTM and ANQGSEA. V dropped 5 bases and J dropped 5 bases, with 21 bases sitting between them. The CDR3 is CSVSEAGVMSETQYF. The CDR3 DNA is TGCAGCGTTTCTGAGGCGGGTGTGATGTCTGAGACCCAGTACTTC. The entire variable domain, with the rest obtained from reference TRBV29-1 and TRBJ2-5, is as follows: SAVISQKPSRDICQRGTSLTIQCQVDSQVTMMFWYRQQPGQSLTLIATANQGSEATYESGFVIDKFPISRPNLTFSTLTVSNMSPEDSSIYLCSVSEAGVMSETQYFGPGTRLLVL.

This rearrangement joins TRBV27 to TRBJ1-6; 7 bases are shared with TRBD1. The CDR3 is 14 residues long. Germline lookup yields CDR1 MNHEY and CDR2 SMNVEV (reference sequence). V dropped 5 bases and J dropped 11; count of bases not matched to a gene: 9. The CDR3 reads CASSLGQQSAPLHF. The DNA for the CDR3 is TGTGCCAGCAGTCTGGGACAGCAATCAGCACCCCTCCACTTT.

This clonotype has only a few counts. This chain connects TRBV4-1 to TRBJ2-7; D unresolved. V was shortened by 4 bases and J by 2 bases, with 9 bases between the two germline ends. This CDR3 contains 13 residues. Looked up from germline, CDR1 is MGHRA and CDR2 is YSYEKL. The CDR3 nucleotides read TGCGCCAGCAGCCCAGACATAACCTACGAGCAGTACTTC. Translating gives CASSPDITYEQYF.

This chain connects TRBV10-3 to TRBJ2-3; 10 bases are a match to TRBD1. V lost 0 bases, J lost 7 bases, and 1 base stayed unmatched. This CDR3 has 14 residues. The germline CDR1 and CDR2 sequences are ENHRY and SYGVKD. This chain's CDR3 is CAISESGQGYTQYF. The CDR3 region has the DNA TGTGCCATCAGTGAGTCGGGACAGGGGTATACGCAGTATTTT.

The V gene is TRBV7-9, the J gene TRBJ2-7, with 10 nucleotides matching TRBD1. The V gene's germline CDR1 is SEHNR and CDR2 FQNEAQ (reference sequence). J was trimmed by 3 bases and V by 4 bases; bases with no gene match: 9. The CDR3 has 16 residues. The DNA of the CDR3 is TGTGCCAGCAGCTACAGCGACAGGGGGCGAAACTACGAGCAGTACTTC. It translates to CASSYSDRGRNYEQYF. The full variable domain, with the rest looked up from reference TRBV7-9 and TRBJ2-7, is DTGVSQNPRHKITKRGQNVTFRCDPISEHNRLYWYRQTLGQGPEFLTYFQNEAQLEKSRLLSDRFSAERPKGSFSTLEIQRTEQGDSAMYLCASSYSDRGRNYEQYFGPGTRLTVT.

This clonotype was counted only a few times. The V call is TRBV20-1, the J call TRBJ2-2; D not certain. The CDR3 contains 13 residues. Trimming took 6 bases from V and 3 from J, leaving 11 bases between them. CDR1 DFQATT and CDR2 SNEGSKA come from the germline V gene (reference sequence). This CDR3 reads CSAASRDTGELFF. The CDR3 DNA reads TGCAGTGCCGCGTCGAGAGACACCGGGGAGCTGTTTTTT.

This sequence joins TRBV7-3 and TRBJ2-1; 8 bases are a match to TRBD2. V gave up 6 bases and J gave up 1 base; unmatched junction bases: 5. Germline V gene data show CDR1 as SGHTA and CDR2 as FQGTGA. This CDR3 has 15 residues. This CDR3 reads CASSWRGASYNEQFF. For the CDR3, the DNA is TGTGCCAGCAGTTGGCGGGGGGCTTCCTACAATGAGCAGTTCTTC.

The chain is built from TRBV5-5 and TRBJ2-1; 7 nucleotides match TRBD1. The CDR3 has 14 amino acids. Per the germline V gene, CDR1 is SGHKS and CDR2 is YYEKEE (reference sequence). With 4 bases clipped from V and 2 bases from J, the junction kept 3 bases outside the gene matches. CDR3 coding DNA: TGTGCCAGCAGCACGACAGGGACCTACAATGAGCAGTTCTTC. Amino acids: CASSTTGTYNEQFF.

The gene calls are TRBV27 and TRBJ1-2; 7 bases line up with TRBD1. This CDR3 region has 15 residues. Trimming removed 6 bases from V and 4 bases from J; junction bases left unmatched: 11. Germline loops: CDR1 MNHEY, CDR2 SMNVEV (reference sequence). Here the CDR3 DNA reads TGTGCCAGCAGCCCGGACAGGCGAAATCTCTATGGCTACACCTTC. It encodes CASSPDRRNLYGYTF.

This chain links TRBV6-1 with TRBJ2-5; possibly TRBD2 for D (6 bases). V was shortened by 5 bases and J by 4 bases, with 17 bases between the two germline ends. The CDR3 runs to 15 residues. Germline V gives CDR1 MNHNS, CDR2 SASEGT. CDR3 coding DNA: TGTGCCAGCAGTCGGGCGGGACCCCGCCCAGAGACCCAGTACTTC. Its protein is CASSRAGPRPETQYF.

This clonotype occurred many times. The rearrangement uses TRBV12-3 or TRBV12-4 and TRBJ2-2; 10 bases are shared with TRBD1. The CDR3 has 15 residues. V shed 5 bases, J shed 2 bases, and the junction held 2 bases outside the gene matches. CDR3 sequence (DNA): TGTGCCAGCAGTCGACAGGGGGCCAACACCGGGGAGCTGTTTTTT. Amino acids: CASSRQGANTGELFF.

This clonotype was counted a few times. J is TRBJ1-5 and V is TRBV27; unclear D gene. CDR3 length: 14 amino acids. CDR1 is MNHEY and CDR2 is SMNVEV in the germline V gene (reference sequence). Between the trimmed V and J ends, which lost 4 bases and 2 bases, there was a span of 9 bases. The CDR3 is CASSSRRGNQPQHF. The CDR3 nucleotides read TGTGCCAGCAGTTCTCGAAGGGGCAATCAGCCCCAGCATTTT.

A single count supports this clonotype. V and J are TRBV2 and TRBJ2-1, with TRBD2 identical over 9 bases. The trim removed 4 bases at V and 9 bases at J, leaving 7 bases unmatched. CDR3 length equals 14 residues. Germline V gene data show CDR1 as SNHLY and CDR2 as FYNNEI. The CDR3 DNA reads TGTGCCAGCAGTGTTGAAGCGGGAGGAGTTGAGCAGTTCTTC. It translates to CASSVEAGGVEQFF.

This chain connects TRBV11-1 to TRBJ2-1; 9 positions agree with TRBD2. CDR3 length equals 17 residues. V trimming: 0 bases; J trimming: 4 bases; junction bases outside the gene matches: 7. The V gene's germline CDR1 is SGHAT and CDR2 FQDESV (reference sequence). This chain's CDR3 is CASSLAGGLAHYNEQFF. CDR3 DNA sequence: TGTGCCAGCAGCTTAGCGGGTGGACTAGCGCATTACAATGAGCAGTTCTTC. The full variable domain, rest sourced from reference TRBV11-1 and TRBJ2-1, is EAEVAQSPRYKITEKSQAVAFWCDPISGHATLYWYRQILGQGPELLVQFQDESVVDDSQLPKDRFSAERLKGVDSTLKIQPAELGDSAMYLCASSLAGGLAHYNEQFFGPGTRLTVL.

There are a few counts of this clonotype. The V and J genes are TRBV6-1 and TRBJ2-1, with 7 bases lining up with TRBD2. Germline V lookup: CDR1 MNHNS, CDR2 SASEGT. After removal of 7 bases from V and 2 bases from J, the junction contained 8 bases not matched to a gene. This CDR3 spans 15 amino acids. CDR3 in DNA: TGTGCCAGCACCCGGGGCCTAGCGGCCTACAATGAGCAGTTCTTC. It codes for CASTRGLAAYNEQFF.

The chain combines TRBV20-1 with TRBJ2-7, with 10 nucleotides matching TRBD2. Germline V gives CDR1 DFQATT, CDR2 SNEGSKA (reference sequence). J was trimmed by 6 bases and V by 2 bases; bases with no gene match: 10. The CDR3 length is 15 residues. The CDR3 DNA reads TGCAGTGCTAGAAAGGCTAGCGGGAGTAGGGGCGAGCAGTACTTC. It specifies CSARKASGSRGEQYF.

The V and J genes are TRBV11-2 and TRBJ2-5, with no clear D. CDR1 and CDR2 from the germline V gene are SGHAT and FQNNGV. CDR3 size: 11 residues. Trimming removed 4 bases from V and 9 bases from J, with 9 bases in between. Written as DNA, the CDR3 is TGTGCCAGCAGCTCTAGTTGGCCCCAGTACTTC. Its translation is CASSSSWPQYF.

This clonotype was found many times. J is TRBJ2-3 and V is TRBV7-9, with 8 bases matching TRBD1. Germline V CDR1 and CDR2: SEHNR, FQNEAQ (reference sequence). This CDR3 contains 15 residues. Trimming cost V 5 bases and J 0 bases; bases outside gene matches: 4. The CDR3 sequence is CASSRDRISTDTQYF. Here the CDR3 DNA reads TGTGCCAGCAGCCGGGACAGGATCAGCACAGATACGCAGTATTTT. The whole variable domain, filled in from reference TRBV7-9 and TRBJ2-3, reads DTGVSQNPRHKITKRGQNVTFRCDPISEHNRLYWYRQTLGQGPEFLTYFQNEAQLEKSRLLSDRFSAERPKGSFSTLEIQRTEQGDSAMYLCASSRDRISTDTQYFGPGTRLTVL.

This clonotype was seen ten or more times. The chain joins TRBV12-3 or TRBV12-4 to TRBJ2-3; 9 bases fit TRBD2. The V segment lost 7 bases and the J segment 3 bases; nucleotides outside the gene matches: 11. This CDR3 comprises 16 residues. The chain's CDR3 is CASMGDGLASTDTQYF. The CDR3, as DNA: TGTGCCAGCATGGGGGACGGACTAGCGAGTACAGATACGCAGTATTTT.

This clonotype was found a few times. This rearrangement joins TRBV5-1 to TRBJ2-3; 8 bases are a match to TRBD2. The germline V gene has CDR1 SGHRS and CDR2 YFSETQ. The CDR3 has 14 amino acids. Trimming took 5 bases from V and 3 from J; bases not matched to a gene: 5. CDR3 bases: TGCGCCAGCAGTCCTAGCGGGCGAACAGATACGCAGTATTTT. Protein: CASSPSGRTDTQYF. The whole variable domain, remainder taken from reference TRBV5-1 and TRBJ2-3, is KAGVTQTPRYLIKTRGQQVTLSCSPISGHRSVSWYQQTPGQGLQFLFEYFSETQRNKGNFPGRFSGRQFSNSRSEMNVSTLELGDSALYLCASSPSGRTDTQYFGPGTRLTVL.